The text below deals with one T cell receptor beta chain. The authors ran a second PCR of about 7 to 11 cycles using a sample-barcoded 5' primer and a J-beta primer mix. TCRdb reprocessed the 5' RACE reads with MiXCR, giving one entry per CDR3 protein. The sample consists of around 1.5 million distinct CDR3 sequences, about 31% of them appearing once. The entry originates in a study of blood T cells in healthy people across ages. This CDR3 spans 18 amino acids. Germline CDR1 reads MGHDK; CDR2 reads SYGVNS. The V end lost 8 bases, the J end lost 0 bases, and 23 bases lay between the germline ends. The chain is built from TRBV25-1 and TRBJ2-1, with a tentative D call TRBD1 (5 bases). What was sequenced was blood. The sequence was obtained from a woman aged 25 to 39 in good health. In DNA form, the CDR3 reads TGTGCCAGCCTGAAGCTGGAGCTGGGGCTTGGCTCCTACAATGAGCAGTTCTTC. Its translation is CASLKLELGLGSYNEQFF.